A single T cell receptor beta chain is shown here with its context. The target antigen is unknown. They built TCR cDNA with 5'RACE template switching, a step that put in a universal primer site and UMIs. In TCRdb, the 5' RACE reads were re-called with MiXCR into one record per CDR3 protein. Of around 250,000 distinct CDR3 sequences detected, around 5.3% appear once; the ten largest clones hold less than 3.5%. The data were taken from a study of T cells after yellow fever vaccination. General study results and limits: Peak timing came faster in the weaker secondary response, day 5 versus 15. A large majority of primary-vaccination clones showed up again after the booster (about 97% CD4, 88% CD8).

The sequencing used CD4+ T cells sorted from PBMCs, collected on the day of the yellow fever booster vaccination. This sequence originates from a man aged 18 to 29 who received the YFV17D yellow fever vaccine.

In DNA form, the CDR3 reads TGTGCCATCACCGAGCGACAGGGAGGCACCGGGGAGCTGTTTTTT. Amino acid sequence: CAITERQGGTGELFF. The gene calls are TRBV10-3 and TRBJ2-2, with D possibly TRBD1 on 7 matching bases. The CDR3 loop spans 15 amino acids. V gave up 7 bases and J gave up 4 bases, with 16 bases separating them. CDR1 is ENHRY and CDR2 is SYGVKD in the germline V gene.